This T cell receptor (beta chain) was sequenced for a study of T-cell memory formation after mild COVID-19. The germline V and J ends were trimmed by 0 bases and 5 bases, with 16 bases remaining between them. The germline V gene encodes CDR1 LGHNA and CDR2 YSLEER. This CDR3 is built from 16 residues. MiXCR, applied by TCRdb to the 5' RACE reads, yields one record per CDR3 protein. The sample carries about 140,000 distinct CDR3 sequences, almost 25% recorded once. The chain has TRBV4-3 and TRBJ1-2; maybe TRBD1 (6 bases). The sequenced sample was PBMCs or a T cell subset sorted from them (not recorded which). This clonotype originated in an adult woman who had mild COVID-19 (a few samples of this study predate the infection). Cell type and time point are not known. The CDR3 DNA follows: TGCGCCAGCAGCCAAGATCTCACAGGGCAAGTTTATGGCTACACCTTC. Its translation is CASSQDLTGQVYGYTF.